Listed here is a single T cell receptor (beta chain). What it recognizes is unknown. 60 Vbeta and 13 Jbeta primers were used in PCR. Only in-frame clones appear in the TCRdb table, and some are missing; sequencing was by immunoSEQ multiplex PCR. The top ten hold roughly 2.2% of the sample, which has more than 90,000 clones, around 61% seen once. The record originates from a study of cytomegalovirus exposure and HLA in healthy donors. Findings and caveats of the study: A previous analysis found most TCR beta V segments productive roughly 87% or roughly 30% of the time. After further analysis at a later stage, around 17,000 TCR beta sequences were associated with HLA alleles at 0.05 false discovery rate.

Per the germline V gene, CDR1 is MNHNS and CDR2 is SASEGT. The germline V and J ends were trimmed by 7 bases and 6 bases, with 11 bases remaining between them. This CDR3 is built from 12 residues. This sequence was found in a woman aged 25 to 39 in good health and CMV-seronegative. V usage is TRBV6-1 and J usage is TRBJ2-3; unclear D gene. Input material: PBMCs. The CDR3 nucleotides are TGTGCCAGCACCCAAGACGGGGATACGCAGTATTTT. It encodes CASTQDGDTQYF.